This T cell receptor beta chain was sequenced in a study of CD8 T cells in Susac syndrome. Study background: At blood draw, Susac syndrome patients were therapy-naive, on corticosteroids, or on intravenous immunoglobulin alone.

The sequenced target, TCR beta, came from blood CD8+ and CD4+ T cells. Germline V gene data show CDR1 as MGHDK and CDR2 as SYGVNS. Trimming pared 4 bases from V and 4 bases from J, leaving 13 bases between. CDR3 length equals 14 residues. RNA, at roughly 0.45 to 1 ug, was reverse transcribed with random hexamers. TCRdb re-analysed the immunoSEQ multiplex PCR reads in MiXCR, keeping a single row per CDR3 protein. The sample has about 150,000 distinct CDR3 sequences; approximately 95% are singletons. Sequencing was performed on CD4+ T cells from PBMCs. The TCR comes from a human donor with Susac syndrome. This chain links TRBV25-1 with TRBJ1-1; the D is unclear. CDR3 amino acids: CASSGSGVPTEAFF. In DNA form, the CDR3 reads TGTGCCAGCAGTGGGAGCGGGGTGCCCACTGAAGCTTTCTTT.